This T cell receptor (beta chain) was recorded in a study of blood T cell repertoires in COVID-19. The method was immunoSEQ multiplex PCR; TCRdb's version includes in-frame clones alone and lacks a portion of them. The table shows 200,000 to 250,000 clones, with about 83% occurring only once. Cohorts were assigned according to the clinical history that participants reported. The J segment lost 4 bases and the V segment lost 6 bases, leaving 8 bases of the junction unmatched. The CDR3 totals 15 residues. The germline V gene encodes CDR1 MNHEY and CDR2 SVGEGT. This TCR was recovered from a woman aged 50 to 60 who had been exposed to COVID-19. Material for sequencing was PBMCs or T cells enriched from blood (not recorded which). The genes are TRBV6-2 or TRBV6-3 and TRBJ2-1; 8 bases align to TRBD2. This CDR3 reads CASSLGAGAYNEQFF. In nucleotides, the CDR3 is TGTGCCAGCAGCCTAGGAGCGGGGGCATACAATGAGCAGTTCTTC.